This T cell receptor beta chain was identified during a study of T cell responses to AZD1222 COVID-19 vaccine. This table comes from immunoSEQ multiplex PCR, and its TCRdb copy is limited to in-frame clones, with some not included. The sample includes roughly 120,000 clones, nearly 90% of them seen just once. This CDR3 is built from 13 residues. V gave up 5 bases and J gave up 6 bases, with 14 bases separating them. CDR1 and CDR2 (germline): LNHDA, SQIVND (reference sequence). The sequences come from peripheral blood, collected on day 0 of AZD1222 vaccination. The TCR comes from an adult in good health. This sequence joins TRBV19 and TRBJ2-7; D possibly matches TRBD1 or TRBD2 (5 bases each). CDR3 region: CASSSPVGGEQYF. CDR3 bases: TGTGCCAGTAGTTCGCCGGTTGGGGGCGAGCAGTACTTC.